A selection of T cell receptor beta chains follows, all from one sample in a study of monozygotic twins with inflammatory bowel disease. TCRdb reprocessed the 5' RACE reads, with one entry per CDR3 protein and no DNA. The sample has about 300,000 distinct CDR3 sequences. The specimen sequenced was blood. These receptors were collected from a human donor with ulcerative colitis or Crohn's disease, or a healthy co-twin of an affected twin (not recorded which). CDR3s include the opening cysteine and the closing phenylalanine or tryptophan. Each record gives: J gene, V gene, CDR3 protein.

J: TRBJ2-3; V: TRBV28; CDR3: CASRSRGQVDTQYF
J: TRBJ1-5; V: TRBV20-1; CDR3: CSARAIGAEPQHF
J: TRBJ1-5; V: TRBV7-2; CDR3: CASSLEGERGNQPQHF
J: TRBJ2-2; V: TRBV19; CDR3: CASSTGNTGELFF
J: TRBJ2-7; V: TRBV7-2; CDR3: CASSLSTGSSYEQYF
J: TRBJ2-2; V: TRBV20-1; CDR3: CSAGGGQPAGELFF
J: TRBJ1-5; V: TRBV12-3/TRBV12-4; CDR3: CASSLSSPHQPQHF
J: TRBJ2-1; V: TRBV12-3/TRBV12-4; CDR3: CASRNRGRGYNEQFF
J: TRBJ2-3; V: TRBV20-1; CDR3: CSARDPSGRVQYF
J: TRBJ2-2; V: TRBV5-1; CDR3: CASSGRTGANTGELFF
J: TRBJ2-7; V: TRBV14; CDR3: CASSQVNRGTYEQYF
J: TRBJ2-1; V: TRBV3-1; CDR3: CASSQDFRTSGGARWCDEQFF
J: TRBJ1-4; V: TRBV4-1; CDR3: CASSPYGSNEKLFF
J: TRBJ2-3; V: TRBV28; CDR3: CASSYGTSGSPDTQYF
J: TRBJ1-1; V: TRBV11-1; CDR3: CASSLSLGQGELAGNTEAFF